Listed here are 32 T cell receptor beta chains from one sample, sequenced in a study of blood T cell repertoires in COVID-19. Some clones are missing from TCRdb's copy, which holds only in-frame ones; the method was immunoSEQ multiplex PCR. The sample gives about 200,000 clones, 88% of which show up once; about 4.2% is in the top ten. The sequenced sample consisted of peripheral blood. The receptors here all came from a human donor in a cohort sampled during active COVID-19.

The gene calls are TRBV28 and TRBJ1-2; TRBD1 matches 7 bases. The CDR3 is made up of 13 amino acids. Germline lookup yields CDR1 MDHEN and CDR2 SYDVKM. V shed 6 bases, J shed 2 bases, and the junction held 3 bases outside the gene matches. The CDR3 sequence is CASRKTGNYGYTF. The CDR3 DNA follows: TGTGCCAGCAGAAAGACAGGGAACTATGGCTACACCTTC.

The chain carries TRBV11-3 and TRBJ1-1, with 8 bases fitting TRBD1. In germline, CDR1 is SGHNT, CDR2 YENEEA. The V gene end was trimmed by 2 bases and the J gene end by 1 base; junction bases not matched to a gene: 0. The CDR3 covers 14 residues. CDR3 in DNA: TGTGCCAGCAGCTTACAGGGGGCGAACACTGAAGCTTTCTTT. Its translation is CASSLQGANTEAFF.

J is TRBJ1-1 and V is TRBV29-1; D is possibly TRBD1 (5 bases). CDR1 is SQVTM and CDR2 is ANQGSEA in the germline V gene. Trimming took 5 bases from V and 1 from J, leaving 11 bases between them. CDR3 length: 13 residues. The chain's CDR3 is CSVRTSANTEAFF. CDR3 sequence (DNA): TGCAGCGTTAGGACATCAGCGAACACTGAAGCTTTCTTT.

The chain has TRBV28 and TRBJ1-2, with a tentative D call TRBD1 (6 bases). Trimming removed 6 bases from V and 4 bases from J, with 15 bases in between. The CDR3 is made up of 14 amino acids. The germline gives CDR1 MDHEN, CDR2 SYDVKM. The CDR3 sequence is CASSLPTGIYGYTF. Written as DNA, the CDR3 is TGTGCCAGCAGCCTTCCCACAGGGATCTATGGCTACACCTTC.

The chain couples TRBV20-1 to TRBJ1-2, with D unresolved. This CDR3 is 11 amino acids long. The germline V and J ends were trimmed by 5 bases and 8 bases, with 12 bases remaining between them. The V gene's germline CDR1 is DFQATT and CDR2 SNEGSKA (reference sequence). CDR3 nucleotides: TGCAGTGCTCCGGGGTCGGGAGGCTACACCTTC. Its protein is CSAPGSGGYTF.

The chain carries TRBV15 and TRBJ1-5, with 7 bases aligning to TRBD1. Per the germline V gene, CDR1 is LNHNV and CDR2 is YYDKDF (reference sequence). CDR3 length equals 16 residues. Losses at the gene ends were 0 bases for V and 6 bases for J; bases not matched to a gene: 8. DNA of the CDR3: TGTGCCACCAGCAGAGACACGACAGGGTTTACTCAGCCCCAGCATTTT. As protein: CATSRDTTGFTQPQHF.

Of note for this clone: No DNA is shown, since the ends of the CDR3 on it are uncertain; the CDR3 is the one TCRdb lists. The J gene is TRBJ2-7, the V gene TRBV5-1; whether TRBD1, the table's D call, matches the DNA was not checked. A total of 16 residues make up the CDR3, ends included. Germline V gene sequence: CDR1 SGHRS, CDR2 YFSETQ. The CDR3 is CASSLTFGQGLWEQYF.

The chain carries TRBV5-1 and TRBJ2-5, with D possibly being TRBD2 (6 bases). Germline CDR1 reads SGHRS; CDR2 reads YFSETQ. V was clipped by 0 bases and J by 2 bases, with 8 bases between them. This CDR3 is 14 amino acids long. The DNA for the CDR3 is TGCGCCAGCAGCTTGGCGGGGGATCAAGAGACCCAGTACTTC. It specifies CASSLAGDQETQYF.

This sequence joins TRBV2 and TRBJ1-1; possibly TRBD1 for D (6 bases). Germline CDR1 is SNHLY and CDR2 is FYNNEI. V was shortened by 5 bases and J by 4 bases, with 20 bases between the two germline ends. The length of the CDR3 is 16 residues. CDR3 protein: CASSPTGSWVSTEAFF. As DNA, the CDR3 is TGTGCCAGCAGTCCAACAGGGTCATGGGTTAGCACTGAAGCTTTCTTT.

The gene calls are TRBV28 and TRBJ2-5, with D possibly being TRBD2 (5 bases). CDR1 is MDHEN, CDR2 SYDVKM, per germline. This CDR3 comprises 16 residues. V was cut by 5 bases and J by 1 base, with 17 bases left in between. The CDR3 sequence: CASSSYSGRVQETQYF. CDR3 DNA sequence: TGTGCCAGCAGTAGCTATAGTGGGCGGGTCCAAGAGACCCAGTACTTC.

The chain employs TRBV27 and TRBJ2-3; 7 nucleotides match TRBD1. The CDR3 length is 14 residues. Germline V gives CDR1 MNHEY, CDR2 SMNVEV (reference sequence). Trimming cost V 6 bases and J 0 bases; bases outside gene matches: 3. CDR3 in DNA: TGTGCCAGCAGCACGACAGGGAGCACAGATACGCAGTATTTT. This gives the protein CASSTTGSTDTQYF.

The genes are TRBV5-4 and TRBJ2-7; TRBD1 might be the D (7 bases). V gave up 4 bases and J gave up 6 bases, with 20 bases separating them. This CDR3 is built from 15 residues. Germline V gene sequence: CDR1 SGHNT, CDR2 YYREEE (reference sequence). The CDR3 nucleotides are TGTGCCAGCAGCGGCGGGCCAGGGGGGATAGTCGAGCAGTACTTC. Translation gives CASSGGPGGIVEQYF.

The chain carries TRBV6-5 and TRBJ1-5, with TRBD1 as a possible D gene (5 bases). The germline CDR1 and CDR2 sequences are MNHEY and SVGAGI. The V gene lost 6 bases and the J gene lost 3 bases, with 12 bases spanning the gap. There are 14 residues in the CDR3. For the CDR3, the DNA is TGTGCCAGCAGACTAACAGGTACCAATCAGCCCCAGCATTTT. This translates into CASRLTGTNQPQHF.

Written as DNA, the CDR3 is TGTGCCAGCAGCTTAGCGGGGACAGCTGAAGCTTTCTTT. Translation gives CASSLAGTAEAFF. The V gene is TRBV7-9, the J gene TRBJ1-1, with 7 positions matching TRBD1. CDR3 length: 13 amino acids. J gave up 6 bases and V 0 bases, and 1 base lay outside the gene matches. The germline V gene encodes CDR1 SEHNR and CDR2 FQNEAQ (reference sequence).

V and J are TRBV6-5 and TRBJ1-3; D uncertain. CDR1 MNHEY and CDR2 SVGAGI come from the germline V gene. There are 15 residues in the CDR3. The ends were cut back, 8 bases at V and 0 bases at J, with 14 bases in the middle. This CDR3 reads CASSPDGSSGNTIYF. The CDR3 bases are TGTGCCAGCTCCCCGGACGGGAGCTCTGGAAACACCATATATTTT.

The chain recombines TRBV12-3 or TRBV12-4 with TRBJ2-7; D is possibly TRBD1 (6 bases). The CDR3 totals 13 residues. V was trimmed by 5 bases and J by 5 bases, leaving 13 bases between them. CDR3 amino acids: CASSPQGLDEQYF. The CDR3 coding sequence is TGTGCCAGCAGTCCACAGGGCTTGGACGAGCAGTACTTC.

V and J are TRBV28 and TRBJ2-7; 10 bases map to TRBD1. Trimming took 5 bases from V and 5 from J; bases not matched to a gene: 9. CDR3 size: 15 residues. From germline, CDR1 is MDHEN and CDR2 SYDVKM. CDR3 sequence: CASSHRGQGYHEQYF. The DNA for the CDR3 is TGTGCCAGCAGTCACCGGGGACAGGGGTACCACGAGCAGTACTTC.

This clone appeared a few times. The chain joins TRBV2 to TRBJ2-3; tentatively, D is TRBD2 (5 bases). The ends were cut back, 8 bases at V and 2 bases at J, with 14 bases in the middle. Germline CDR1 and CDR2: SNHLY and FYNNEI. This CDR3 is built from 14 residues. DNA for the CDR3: TGTGCCAGCCGGAGAGCGGAGATCACAGATACGCAGTATTTT. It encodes CASRRAEITDTQYF. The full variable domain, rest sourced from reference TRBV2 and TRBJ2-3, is EPEVTQTPSHQVTQMGQEVILRCVPISNHLYFYWYRQILGQKVEFLVSFYNNEISEKSEIFDDQFSVERPDGSNFTLKIRSTKLEDSAMYFCASRRAEITDTQYFGPGTRLTVL.

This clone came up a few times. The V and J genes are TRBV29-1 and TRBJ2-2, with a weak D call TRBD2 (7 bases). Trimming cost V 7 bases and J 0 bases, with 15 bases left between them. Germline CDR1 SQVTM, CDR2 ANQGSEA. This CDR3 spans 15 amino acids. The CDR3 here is CSASRGAANTGELFF. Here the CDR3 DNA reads TGCAGCGCCTCCCGGGGGGCGGCGAACACCGGGGAGCTGTTTTTT.

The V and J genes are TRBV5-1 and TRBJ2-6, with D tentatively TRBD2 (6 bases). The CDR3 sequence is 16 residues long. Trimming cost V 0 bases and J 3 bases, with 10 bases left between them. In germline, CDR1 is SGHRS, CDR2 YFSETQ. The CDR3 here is CASSLGYGSGANVLTF. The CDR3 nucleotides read TGCGCCAGCAGCTTGGGTTACGGGAGTGGGGCCAACGTCCTGACTTTC.

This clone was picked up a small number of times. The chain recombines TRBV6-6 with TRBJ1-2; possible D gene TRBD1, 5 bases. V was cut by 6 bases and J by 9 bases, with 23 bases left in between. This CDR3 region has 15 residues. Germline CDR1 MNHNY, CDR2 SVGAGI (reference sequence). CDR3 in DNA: TGTGCCAGCAGGACTTTTACAGGAAACCAAGGTAGCTACACCTTC. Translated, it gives CASRTFTGNQGSYTF.

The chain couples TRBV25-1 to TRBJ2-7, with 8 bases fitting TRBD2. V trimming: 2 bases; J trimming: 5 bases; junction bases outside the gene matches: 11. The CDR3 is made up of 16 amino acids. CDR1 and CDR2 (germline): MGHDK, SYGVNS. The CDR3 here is CASSEARGGGLNEQYF. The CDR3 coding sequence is TGTGCCAGCAGTGAAGCCCGGGGGGGCGGGTTAAACGAGCAGTACTTC.

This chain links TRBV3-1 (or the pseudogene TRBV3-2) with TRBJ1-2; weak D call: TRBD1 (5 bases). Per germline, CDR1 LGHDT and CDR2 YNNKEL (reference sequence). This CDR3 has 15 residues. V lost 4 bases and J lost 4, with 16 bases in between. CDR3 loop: CASSPRQLGIYGYTF. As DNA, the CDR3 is TGTGCCAGCAGCCCCCGACAGCTGGGTATCTATGGCTACACCTTC.

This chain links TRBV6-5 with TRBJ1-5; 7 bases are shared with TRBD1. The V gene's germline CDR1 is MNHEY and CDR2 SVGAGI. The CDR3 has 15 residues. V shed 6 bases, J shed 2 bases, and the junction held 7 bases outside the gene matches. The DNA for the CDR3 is TGTGCCAGCAGGGGGGGACAGACCGGCAATCAGCCCCAGCATTTT. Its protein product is CASRGGQTGNQPQHF.

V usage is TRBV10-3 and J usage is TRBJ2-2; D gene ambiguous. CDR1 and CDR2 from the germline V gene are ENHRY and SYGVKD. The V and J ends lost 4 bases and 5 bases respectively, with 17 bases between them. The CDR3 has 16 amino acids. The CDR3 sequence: CAISGLAESATGELFF. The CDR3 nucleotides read TGTGCCATCAGTGGTTTGGCAGAAAGCGCGACCGGGGAGCTGTTTTTT.

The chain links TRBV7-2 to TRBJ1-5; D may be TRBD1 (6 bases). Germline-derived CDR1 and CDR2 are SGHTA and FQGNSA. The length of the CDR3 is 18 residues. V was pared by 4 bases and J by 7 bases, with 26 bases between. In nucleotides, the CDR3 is TGTGCCAGCAGCTCTCAGCCCCCAGTGTGGGGGGGCGGGCAGCCCCAGCATTTT. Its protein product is CASSSQPPVWGGGQPQHF.

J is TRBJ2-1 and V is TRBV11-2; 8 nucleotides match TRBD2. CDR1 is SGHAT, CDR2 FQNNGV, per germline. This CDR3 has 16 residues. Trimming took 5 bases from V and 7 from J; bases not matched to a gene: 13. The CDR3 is CASSPREGRTTNEQFF. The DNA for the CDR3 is TGTGCCAGCAGCCCTCGGGAGGGACGGACCACTAATGAGCAGTTCTTC.

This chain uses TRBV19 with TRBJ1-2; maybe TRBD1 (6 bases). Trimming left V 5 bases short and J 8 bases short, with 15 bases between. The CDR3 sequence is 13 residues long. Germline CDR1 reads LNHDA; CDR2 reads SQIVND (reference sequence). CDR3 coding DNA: TGTGCCAGTAGTGATGGCAGGGGAGTCGGCTACACCTTC. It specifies CASSDGRGVGYTF. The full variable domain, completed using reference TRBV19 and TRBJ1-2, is DGGITQSPKYLFRKEGQNVTLSCEQNLNHDAMYWYRQDPGQGLRLIYYSQIVNDFQKGDIAEGYSVSREKKESFPLTVTSAQKNPTAFYLCASSDGRGVGYTFGSGTRLTVV.

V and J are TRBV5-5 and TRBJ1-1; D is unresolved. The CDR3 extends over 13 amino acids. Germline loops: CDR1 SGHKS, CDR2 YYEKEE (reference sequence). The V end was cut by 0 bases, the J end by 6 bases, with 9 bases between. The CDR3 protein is CASSLAGGAEAFF. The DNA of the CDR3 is TGTGCCAGCAGCTTGGCCGGCGGGGCTGAAGCTTTCTTT.

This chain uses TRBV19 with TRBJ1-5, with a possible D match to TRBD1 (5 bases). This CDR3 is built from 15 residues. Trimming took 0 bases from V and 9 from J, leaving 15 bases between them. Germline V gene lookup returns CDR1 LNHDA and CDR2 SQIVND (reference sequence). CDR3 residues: CASSIDVTGPLPQHF. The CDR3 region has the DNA TGTGCCAGTAGTATAGATGTCACAGGCCCCCTGCCCCAGCATTTT.

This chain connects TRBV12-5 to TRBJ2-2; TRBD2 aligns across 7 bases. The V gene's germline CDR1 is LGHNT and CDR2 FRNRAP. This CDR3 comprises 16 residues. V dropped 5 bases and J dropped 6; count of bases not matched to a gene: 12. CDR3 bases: TGTGCTAGTGGTCCACCCGGACTAGTTGGGGCCGGGGAGCTGTTTTTT. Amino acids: CASGPPGLVGAGELFF.

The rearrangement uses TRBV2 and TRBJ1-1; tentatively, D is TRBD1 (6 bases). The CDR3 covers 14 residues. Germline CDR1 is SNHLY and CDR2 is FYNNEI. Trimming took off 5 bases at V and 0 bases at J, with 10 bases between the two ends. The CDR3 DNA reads TGTGCCAGCAGTATTGACAGGCTGAACACTGAAGCTTTCTTT. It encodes CASSIDRLNTEAFF. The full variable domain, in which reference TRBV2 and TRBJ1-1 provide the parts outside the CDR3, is EPEVTQTPSHQVTQMGQEVILRCVPISNHLYFYWYRQILGQKVEFLVSFYNNEISEKSEIFDDQFSVERPDGSNFTLKIRSTKLEDSAMYFCASSIDRLNTEAFFGQGTRLTVV.